Here is one T cell receptor (beta chain) with its context. The antigen is unknown. The CDR3 consists of 15 residues. Looked up from germline, CDR1 is MNHEY and CDR2 is SVGAGI. V gave up 2 bases and J gave up 4 bases; unmatched junction bases: 5. This entry belongs to a study of PD-L1 blockade in urothelial cancer. At the level of the study: Male patients with bladder-origin urothelial cancer numbered about 90% of the roughly 29. Once treatment had started, blood was analyzed at 3 weeks (second dose) and again at 6 weeks.

The time point was: peripheral blood 6 weeks after treatment start. Locally advanced or metastatic urothelial carcinoma was diagnosed in the patients. Study-wide findings and caveats: Patients who had durable benefit saw their tumor-associated blood clones expand more at 3 weeks.

Measured with immunoSEQ multiplex PCR; TCRdb has only the in-frame clones, and not every one. The sample holds around 50,000 clones, around 85% seen once. Sequenced material: PBMCs, taken around atezolizumab (anti-PD-L1) treatment. The receptor's source is a man aged 50 to 59 with urothelial cancer. This chain joins TRBV6-5 and TRBJ2-7; TRBD1 agrees at 10 bases. DNA for the CDR3: TGTGCCAGCAGTTACATGACAGGGGGCACTTACGAGCAGTACTTC. This sequence encodes CASSYMTGGTYEQYF.